This T cell receptor (beta chain) stems from a study of T-cell memory formation after mild COVID-19. Whole-study context: Largely, the TCR clusters proved donor specific. Findings of the study overall: In pre-infection memory, a portion of responding clones appeared, which suggested that cross-reactive memory joined. Clones contracting day 15 to 85 were balanced CD4/CD8; later expanders leaned CD4+.

Germline V gene sequence: CDR1 SGDLS, CDR2 YYNGEE. V was pared by 3 bases and J by 2 bases, with 12 bases between. The CDR3 is 14 residues long. The authors produced TCR alpha and TCR beta cDNA libraries with sample barcodes and UMIs by 5'RACE using constant-segment primers. Using its own MiXCR run on the 5' RACE reads, TCRdb lists one record per CDR3 protein. The sample carries under 300,000 distinct CDR3 sequences, around 8% recorded once. The sample holds one count of this clonotype. No antigen is known for it. The TCR originated in a man younger than 30 who had mild COVID-19 (a few samples of this study predate the infection). Cell type and time point are not known. The sequenced material came from PBMCs or a T cell subset sorted from them (not recorded which). The V call is TRBV9, the J call TRBJ2-7, with a weak D call TRBD2 (6 bases). The CDR3: CASSGAGSTYEQYF. As DNA, the CDR3 is TGTGCCAGCAGCGGCGCCGGGAGCACCTACGAGCAGTACTTC. Full variable domain (outside the CDR3, taken from reference TRBV9 and TRBJ2-7): DSGVTQTPKHLITATGQRVTLRCSPRSGDLSVYWYQQSLDQGLQFLIQYYNGEERAKGNILERFSAQQFPDLHSELNLSSLELGDSALYFCASSGAGSTYEQYFGPGTRLTVT.